These T cell receptor beta chains were read from a single sample in a study of shared clonotypes between healthy human individuals. Clones were sequenced by immunoSEQ multiplex PCR, and TCRdb holds only the in-frame ones, with some missing. The sample includes a few hundred thousand clones, around 70% of them seen just once. The sequenced sample consisted of memory CD4+ T cells sorted from blood. The receptors originated from a man aged 25-40 years in good health. CDR3s include the opening cysteine and the closing phenylalanine or tryptophan. D genes are given only for firm matches. Clone sizes are given selectively: once, few, many, or a class where the clone is expanded.

>TRBJ2-1|-|TRBV5-1|-
TGCGCCAGCAGCTTGGATTGGTCCCGAGGGTTCTTC
CASSLDWSRGFF
>TRBJ2-1|-|TRBV11-2|TRBD2
TGTGCCAGCAGCTCTTTCCCGACTAGCGGGGAATACAATGAGCAGTTCTTC
CASSSFPTSGEYNEQFF
>TRBJ1-4|-|TRBV28|-
TGTGCCAGCGGGTACCTATCGTCCGAAAAACTGTTTTTT
CASGYLSSEKLFF
>TRBJ2-7|-|TRBV7-2|TRBD1
TGTGCCAGCAGTCCCGTTCGGGACAGTGTCTACGAGCAGTACTTC
CASSPVRDSVYEQYF
>TRBJ2-1|-|TRBV5-1|TRBD2
TGCGCCAGCAGCCGAGGACTAGCGGTCAATGAGCAGTTCTTC
CASSRGLAVNEQFF
>TRBJ2-3|-|TRBV5-1|-
TGCGCCAGCAGCTTGCCGGCCAACACAGATACGCAGTATTTT
CASSLPANTDTQYF
>TRBJ2-7|-|TRBV7-2|-
TGTGCCAGCAGCTTCTCCTACGAGCAGTACTTC
CASSFSYEQYF
>TRBJ2-3|-|TRBV19|-
TGTGCCAGTAGTCACAGGAATACGCAGTATTTT
CASSHRNTQYF
>TRBJ2-1|-|TRBV5-1|-
TGCGCCAGCAGCTTGGACGACAATCAAGTTGAGCAGTTCTTC
CASSLDDNQVEQFF
>TRBJ1-2|-|TRBV5-4|-
TGTGCCAGCAGCTTGGGCCATCCACTCTATGGCTACACCTTC
CASSLGHPLYGYTF
>TRBJ2-1|-|TRBV7-9|-
TGTGCCAGCAGCTTCCCCCTGCGGGACCGAGAAAACAATGAGCAGTTCTTC
CASSFPLRDRENNEQFF
>TRBJ2-1|-|TRBV5-4|TRBD2
TGTGCCAGCAGCTTGAGCGCGGGGGATGAGCAGTTCTTC
CASSLSAGDEQFF
>TRBJ1-5|-|TRBV21-1|-
TGTGCCAGCAGCAAAGAGCAGGGAAGTCAGCCCCAGCATTTT
CASSKEQGSQPQHF
>TRBJ2-1|-|TRBV15|-
TGTGCCACCGGTCAGGACTATGCCTACAATGAGCAGTTCTTC
CATGQDYAYNEQFF
>TRBJ1-5|-|TRBV2|-
TGTGCCAGCAGCCCCCCGAGGCAGGGCAGCAATCAGCCCCAGCATTTT
CASSPPRQGSNQPQHF
>TRBJ2-7|-|TRBV10-1|-
TGCGCCAGCAGTGAGTCGGGAGACTTGTCCTACGAGCAGTACTTC
CASSESGDLSYEQYF
>TRBJ2-2|-|TRBV7-9|-
TGTGCCAGCAGCGCTCAGATTACCGGGGAGCTGTTTTTT
CASSAQITGELFF
>TRBJ1-1|-|TRBV7-9|-
TGTGCCAGCAGTCCGACTCAGTCTGAAGCTTTCTTT
CASSPTQSEAFF
>TRBJ2-7|-|TRBV4-1|-
TGCGCCAGCAGCCAATCAGAGACTTCTCTCATTTACGAGCAGTACTTC
CASSQSETSLIYEQYF
>TRBJ2-1|-|TRBV27|TRBD2
TGTGCCAGCAGTTTACTCTCTAGCGGGAGTGGCAATGAGCAGTTCTTC
CASSLLSSGSGNEQFF
>TRBJ2-7|once|TRBV28|TRBD1
TGTGCCAGCAGTCCGACGACAGGGGGATCCTCCTACGAGCAGTACTTC
CASSPTTGGSSYEQYF
>TRBJ1-1|few|TRBV10-3|-
TGTGCCATCAGTGAACGGGGACAGAACACTGAAGCTTTCTTT
CAISERGQNTEAFF
>TRBJ2-3|-|TRBV29-1|TRBD1
TGCAGCGCAGACAGGGGCGGCACAGATACGCAGTATTTT
CSADRGGTDTQYF
>TRBJ2-1|-|TRBV15|TRBD2
TGTGCCACCAGCAGCGGACTAGCGGGAGTCAATGAGCAGTTCTTC
CATSSGLAGVNEQFF
>TRBJ2-5|-|TRBV10-1|TRBD2
TGCGCCAGCAGTCTCGGACTAGCGGGAGACCAAGAGACCCAGTACTTC
CASSLGLAGDQETQYF
>TRBJ1-1|-|TRBV5-1|TRBD1
TGCGCCAGCAGCTTGAGCGGACAGGGGACTGAAGCTTTCTTT
CASSLSGQGTEAFF
>TRBJ2-1|-|TRBV11-3|TRBD2
TGTGCCAGCAGCTTAGGACTAGCGGGAGGGCCAAGAGGAGAGCAGTTCTTC
CASSLGLAGGPRGEQFF
>TRBJ2-7|-|TRBV6-5|TRBD2
TGTGCCAGCCGGCTAGCGGGAGGGTCGTACGAGCAGTACTTC
CASRLAGGSYEQYF
>TRBJ2-4|-|TRBV19|-
TGTGCCAGTACCGAAGGTGGGGGATCAAACATTCAGTACTTC
CASTEGGGSNIQYF
>TRBJ1-5|-|TRBV30|-
TGTGCCTGGAGTGTTGCGTCTGTGGGCAATCAGCCCCAGCATTTT
CAWSVASVGNQPQHF
>TRBJ1-3|-|TRBV5-1|-
TGCGCCAGCAGCTTTGAGGGAAGCTCTGGAAACACCATATATTTT
CASSFEGSSGNTIYF
>TRBJ2-2|-|TRBV27|-
TGTGCCAGCAGTCCCCGGACTATGGGCACCGGGGAGCTGTTTTTT
CASSPRTMGTGELFF
>TRBJ2-7|-|TRBV15|-
TGTGCCACCAAAAGGGCCTACGACTCCTACGAGCAGTACTTC
CATKRAYDSYEQYF
>TRBJ2-7|-|TRBV28|-
TGTGCCATAAACCGGCCAACGCTCCTCCGCGAGCAGTACTTC
CAINRPTLLREQYF
>TRBJ2-1|once|TRBV15|TRBD2
TGTGCCACCAGCAGAGGGGCATGGGAGGGTGGCAATGAGCAGTTCTTC
CATSRGAWEGGNEQFF
>TRBJ2-7|many|TRBV2|-
TGTGCCAGGGGGACACCTACCTACGAGCAGTACTTC
CARGTPTYEQYF
>TRBJ2-5|-|TRBV9|TRBD2
TGTGCCAGCAGCGCTTCAGCGGGAGGGGGAGAGACCCAGTACTTC
CASSASAGGGETQYF
>TRBJ1-5|once|TRBV30|TRBD1
TGTGCCTGGAGTGAGGTGACAGGGGGCGGACAGCCCCAGCATTTT
CAWSEVTGGGQPQHF
>TRBJ2-1|-|TRBV14|TRBD2
TGTGCCAGCAGCCAAGAACGGCTAGCGGGAGGGAAATACAATGAGCAGTTCTTC
CASSQERLAGGKYNEQFF
>TRBJ1-1|many|TRBV27|-
TGTGCCAGCAGTTTATACCCCCCCCAGGGGAACACTGAAGCTTTCTTT
CASSLYPPQGNTEAFF
>TRBJ2-1|-|TRBV14|TRBD2
TGTGCCAGCAGCCAGGGGGGGATACCTGGCAATGAGCAGTTCTTC
CASSQGGIPGNEQFF
>TRBJ1-5|once|TRBV29-1|TRBD1
TGCAGCGTTGGGGACAGGGAAAATCAGCCCCAGCATTTT
CSVGDRENQPQHF
>TRBJ1-5|-|TRBV7-8|-
TGTGCCAGCAGCTTAGATTCCGATCAGCCCCAGCATTTT
CASSLDSDQPQHF
>TRBJ1-4|once|TRBV18|-
TGTGCCAGCTCACCAGGGTCAGGGAATGAAAAACTGTTTTTT
CASSPGSGNEKLFF